Below, 20 T cell receptor beta chains from the same sample are listed, as sequenced in a study of blood T cell repertoires in COVID-19. Here immunoSEQ multiplex PCR was the method, and the copy in TCRdb shows in-frame clones only, minus some. The table has roughly 260,000 clones, more than 70% seen once. Sequencing used peripheral blood. These receptors originate from a woman in her fifties or sixties with acute or convalescent COVID-19.

V and J are TRBV6-1 and TRBJ2-7; a possible D gene is TRBD1 (6 bases). CDR3 length: 13 residues. Per germline, CDR1 MNHNS and CDR2 SASEGT. Trimming took off 3 bases at V and 6 bases at J, with 12 bases between the two ends. The CDR3 spells CASSDTGSVEQYF. The CDR3 DNA reads as TGTGCCAGCAGTGATACAGGGAGCGTCGAGCAGTACTTC.

The chain links TRBV6-5 to TRBJ2-7, with 8 bases identical to TRBD1. This CDR3 is built from 15 residues. V lost 2 bases to trimming and J lost 9 bases; unmatched junction nucleotides: 12. Germline V gene sequence: CDR1 MNHEY, CDR2 SVGAGI. In DNA, the CDR3 is TGTGCCAGCAGTTACCGACAGGGGCTGGGTCGGGGGCAGTACTTC. It yields the protein CASSYRQGLGRGQYF.

The V and J genes are TRBV21-1 and TRBJ1-6; the DNA was not used to check the table's D call, TRBD1. TRBV21-1 is shown as a pseudogene. This CDR3 spans 15 amino acids. The CDR3 bases are TGTGCCAGCAGCCCCCGGGACAGGGGAAGATCACCCCTCCACTTT. Its protein product is CASSPRDRGRSPLHF.

The chain carries TRBV2 and TRBJ1-5, with 8 bases identical to TRBD1. J was trimmed by 2 bases and V by 5 bases; bases with no gene match: 2. CDR1 is SNHLY, CDR2 FYNNEI, per germline. The CDR3 extends over 14 amino acids. Written as DNA, the CDR3 is TGTGCCAGCAGTAAGACAGGGGGCAATCAGCCCCAGCATTTT. It encodes CASSKTGGNQPQHF. Full variable domain (missing parts from reference TRBV2 and TRBJ1-5): EPEVTQTPSHQVTQMGQEVILRCVPISNHLYFYWYRQILGQKVEFLVSFYNNEISEKSEIFDDQFSVERPDGSNFTLKIRSTKLEDSAMYFCASSKTGGNQPQHFGDGTRLSIL.

This chain uses TRBV7-9 with TRBJ2-4, with D possibly matching TRBD1 (5 bases). Germline CDR1 and CDR2: SEHNR and FQNEAQ (reference sequence). The germline V and J ends were trimmed by 5 bases and 6 bases, with 17 bases remaining between them. This CDR3 comprises 15 residues. CDR3 in amino acids: CASSLEGAGGNIQYF. The CDR3 DNA reads as TGTGCCAGCAGCCTAGAAGGGGCTGGCGGAAACATTCAGTACTTC.

This sequence joins TRBV27 and TRBJ2-1; D uncertain. The V end was cut by 3 bases, the J end by 0 bases, with 12 bases between. Germline-derived CDR1 and CDR2 are MNHEY and SMNVEV (reference sequence). CDR3 length equals 16 residues. This CDR3 reads CASSFFVISSYNEQFF. CDR3 in DNA: TGTGCCAGCAGTTTCTTCGTGATTAGCTCCTACAATGAGCAGTTCTTC.

J is TRBJ1-2 and V is TRBV7-2, with 8 positions matching TRBD1. Germline values: CDR1 SGHTA, CDR2 FQGNSA. There are 16 residues in the CDR3. The junction had 10 bases not matched to a gene; V was cut back by 1 base and J by 6 bases. The CDR3, as DNA: TGTGCCAGCAGCTTAGTCATGGCAGGGGGCGATAATGGCTACACCTTC. Translating gives CASSLVMAGGDNGYTF.

The gene calls are TRBV5-5 and TRBJ1-2, with a tentative D call TRBD1 (5 bases). The germline V gene encodes CDR1 SGHKS and CDR2 YYEKEE (reference sequence). Trimming took off 1 base at V and 3 bases at J, with 16 bases between the two ends. This CDR3 spans 16 amino acids. The CDR3: CASSLQWRQSDYGYTF. The CDR3 DNA is TGTGCCAGCAGCTTGCAATGGAGACAGAGCGACTATGGCTACACCTTC.

The chain combines TRBV5-1 with TRBJ2-1, with 10 nucleotides matching TRBD2. Looked up from germline, CDR1 is SGHRS and CDR2 is YFSETQ. The CDR3 runs 16 residues. V shed 0 bases and J 7 bases; nucleotides not matched to a gene: 7. The CDR3 protein is CASSLASLAGANEQFF. CDR3 nucleotide sequence: TGCGCCAGCAGCTTGGCCTCCCTAGCGGGAGCGAATGAGCAGTTCTTC.

This chain connects TRBV5-1 to TRBJ2-7; D is possibly TRBD1 (6 bases). CDR3 size: 13 residues. The ends were cut back, 5 bases at V and 3 bases at J, with 12 bases in the middle. Germline V CDR1 and CDR2: SGHRS, YFSETQ. The CDR3 here is CASSTGTIYEQYF. CDR3 nucleotides: TGCGCCAGCAGTACCGGGACAATCTACGAGCAGTACTTC.

The chain employs TRBV4-1 and TRBJ1-5; the D gene is possibly TRBD1 (6 bases). This CDR3 comprises 14 residues. Germline-derived CDR1 and CDR2 are MGHRA and YSYEKL. Trimming left V 1 base short and J 10 bases short, with 14 bases between. CDR3 DNA: TGCGCCAGCAGCCAAGTCGGGGGGCTCGGCCCCCAGCATTTT. Residues: CASSQVGGLGPQHF.

V gene TRBV28 combines with J gene TRBJ2-2; D gene ambiguous. V was cut by 5 bases and J by 1 base, with 5 bases left in between. Germline CDR1 reads MDHEN; CDR2 reads SYDVKM. This CDR3 is built from 13 residues. CDR3 loop: CASSELNTGELFF. The CDR3, as DNA: TGTGCCAGCAGTGAACTGAACACCGGGGAGCTGTTTTTT. Full variable domain (remainder filled in from reference TRBV28 and TRBJ2-2): DVKVTQSSRYLVKRTGEKVFLECVQDMDHENMFWYRQDPGLGLRLIYFSYDVKMKEKGDIPEGYSVSREKKERFSLILESASTNQTSMYLCASSELNTGELFFGEGSRLTVL.

This chain links TRBV10-3 with TRBJ2-1; 8 nucleotides align to TRBD2. Germline CDR1 ENHRY, CDR2 SYGVKD. The CDR3 spans 16 residues. The ends lost 7 bases at V and 0 bases at J; junction bases unmatched: 8. The DNA of the CDR3 is TGTGCCATCAAGGCTAGCGGGCCAGCCTCCTACAATGAGCAGTTCTTC. Translation gives CAIKASGPASYNEQFF.

V and J are TRBV5-8 and TRBJ2-2; D is possibly TRBD1 (6 bases). The CDR3 runs 15 residues. From germline, CDR1 is SGHTS and CDR2 YDEGEE. V was cut by 3 bases and J by 2 bases, with 11 bases left in between. In nucleotides, the CDR3 is TGTGCCAGCAGCTCCGGACAGCCAAACACCGGGGAGCTGTTTTTT. Amino acid sequence: CASSSGQPNTGELFF. Full variable domain (rest looked up from reference TRBV5-8 and TRBJ2-2): EAGVTQSPTHLIKTRGQQATLRCSPISGHTSVYWYQQALGLGLQFLLWYDEGEERNRGNFPPRFSGRQFPNYSSELNVNALELEDSALYLCASSSGQPNTGELFFGEGSRLTVL.

The genes are TRBV6-6 and TRBJ1-1, with 8 bases matching TRBD1. This CDR3 spans 15 amino acids. The V segment lost 5 bases and the J segment 5 bases; nucleotides outside the gene matches: 10. The germline CDR1 and CDR2 sequences are MNHNY and SVGAGI (reference sequence). In nucleotides, the CDR3 is TGTGCCAGCAGTGGCCAGGGGGCTGGCAGGACTGAAGCTTTCTTT. Encoded protein: CASSGQGAGRTEAFF.

Comment on this clone: Other DNA sequences in the sample encode the same CDR3. This chain uses TRBV28 with TRBJ2-7; 8 nucleotides match TRBD1. The germline V gene has CDR1 MDHEN and CDR2 SYDVKM. The CDR3 loop spans 15 amino acids. Trimming took 2 bases from V and 0 from J; bases not matched to a gene: 3. CDR3 in DNA: TGTGCCAGCAGTTTAGGACAGGGTGGCTCCTACGAGCAGTACTTC. It is translated as CASSLGQGGSYEQYF.

The genes are TRBV28 and TRBJ1-1, with a weak D call TRBD1 (5 bases). In germline, CDR1 is MDHEN, CDR2 SYDVKM. This CDR3 is built from 16 residues. V lost 7 bases to trimming and J lost 0 bases, with 18 bases between them. In DNA, the CDR3 is TGTGCCAGCATTTCCCCCTCTGCAGGGTTGAACACTGAAGCTTTCTTT. This encodes CASISPSAGLNTEAFF.

As DNA, the CDR3 is TGTGCCAGCAGTCCCGCCCCGGTGAGGAATTTGGCAGATACGCAGTATTTT. Residues: CASSPAPVRNLADTQYF. The chain joins TRBV27 to TRBJ2-3; no firm D call. Trimming cost V 5 bases and J 4 bases, with 22 bases left between them. This CDR3 comprises 17 residues. Germline lookup yields CDR1 MNHEY and CDR2 SMNVEV (reference sequence).

The chain uses TRBV28 and TRBJ1-5, with a possible D match to TRBD1 (6 bases). The germline CDR1 and CDR2 sequences are MDHEN and SYDVKM. The V end was cut by 6 bases, the J end by 2 bases, with 17 bases between. The CDR3 is made up of 16 amino acids. CDR3 in DNA: TGTGCCAGCAGGCAACACAGGGTTGGCGGCAATCAGCCCCAGCATTTT. This sequence encodes CASRQHRVGGNQPQHF. Variable domain in full (rest from reference TRBV28 and TRBJ1-5): DVKVTQSSRYLVKRTGEKVFLECVQDMDHENMFWYRQDPGLGLRLIYFSYDVKMKEKGDIPEGYSVSREKKERFSLILESASTNQTSMYLCASRQHRVGGNQPQHFGDGTRLSIL.

This sequence joins TRBV7-2 and TRBJ2-1; TRBD2 matches 7 bases. Germline trimming cut 0 bases from V and 10 bases from J; bases unmatched to any gene: 15. The CDR3 length is 17 residues. Germline V gene data show CDR1 as SGHTA and CDR2 as FQGNSA. The CDR3 region is CASSLARLGGRGREQFF. The CDR3 nucleotides read TGTGCCAGCAGCTTAGCCCGTCTCGGGGGGAGAGGGCGGGAGCAGTTCTTC.